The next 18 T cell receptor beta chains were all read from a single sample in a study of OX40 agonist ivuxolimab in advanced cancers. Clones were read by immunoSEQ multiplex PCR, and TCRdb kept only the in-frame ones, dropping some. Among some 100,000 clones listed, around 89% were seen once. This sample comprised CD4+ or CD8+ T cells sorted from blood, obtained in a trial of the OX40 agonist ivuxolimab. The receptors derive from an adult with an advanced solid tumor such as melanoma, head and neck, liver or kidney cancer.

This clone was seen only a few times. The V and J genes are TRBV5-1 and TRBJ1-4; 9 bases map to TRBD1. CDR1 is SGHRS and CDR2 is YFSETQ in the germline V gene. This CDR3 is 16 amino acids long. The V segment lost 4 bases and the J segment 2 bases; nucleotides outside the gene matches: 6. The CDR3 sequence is CASSITGGATNEKLFF. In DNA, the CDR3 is TGCGCCAGCAGCATAACAGGGGGCGCGACTAATGAAAAACTGTTTTTT.

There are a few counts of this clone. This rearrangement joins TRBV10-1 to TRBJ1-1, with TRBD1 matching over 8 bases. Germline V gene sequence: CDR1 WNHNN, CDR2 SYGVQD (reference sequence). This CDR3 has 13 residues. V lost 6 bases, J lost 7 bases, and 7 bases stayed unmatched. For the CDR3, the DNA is TGCGCCAGCAGGGACAGGGTCTATGGTGAAGCTTTCTTT. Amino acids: CASRDRVYGEAFF.

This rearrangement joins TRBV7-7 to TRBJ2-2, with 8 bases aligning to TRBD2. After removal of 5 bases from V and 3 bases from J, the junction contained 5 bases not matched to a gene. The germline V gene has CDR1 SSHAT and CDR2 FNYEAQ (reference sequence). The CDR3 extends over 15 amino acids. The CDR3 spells CASSVSGTDTGELFF. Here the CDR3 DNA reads TGTGCCAGCAGCGTTAGCGGGACGGACACCGGGGAGCTGTTTTTT.

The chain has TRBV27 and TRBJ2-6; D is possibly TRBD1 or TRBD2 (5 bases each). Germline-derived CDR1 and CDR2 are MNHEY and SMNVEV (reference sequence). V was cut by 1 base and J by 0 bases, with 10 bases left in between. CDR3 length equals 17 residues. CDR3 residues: CASSLWDGASGANVLTF. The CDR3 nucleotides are TGTGCCAGCAGTTTATGGGACGGGGCCTCTGGGGCCAACGTCCTGACTTTC.

As DNA, the CDR3 is TGTGCCAGCAGTGCTTCCTGGACAGGGGGAGCTGGTTATGGCTACACCTTC. Translated: CASSASWTGGAGYGYTF. The chain recombines TRBV6-1 with TRBJ1-2; TRBD1 agrees at 10 bases. V was pared by 4 bases and J by 5 bases, with 13 bases of the junction left unmatched. Germline CDR1 and CDR2: MNHNS and SASEGT. This CDR3 is built from 17 residues.

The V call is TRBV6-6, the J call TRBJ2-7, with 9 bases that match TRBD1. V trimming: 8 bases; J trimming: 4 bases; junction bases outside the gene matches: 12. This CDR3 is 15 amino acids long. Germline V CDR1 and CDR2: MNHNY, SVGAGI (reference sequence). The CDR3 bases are TGTGCCAGCTCCGGGACAGGGTCCCTTAGGTACGAGCAGTACTTC. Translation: CASSGTGSLRYEQYF.

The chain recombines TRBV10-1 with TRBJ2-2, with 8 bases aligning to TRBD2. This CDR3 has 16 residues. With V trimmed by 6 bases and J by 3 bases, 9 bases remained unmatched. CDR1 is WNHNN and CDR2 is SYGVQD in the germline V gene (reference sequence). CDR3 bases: TGCGCCAGCAGCGCCGTAAGCGGGGGTGACACCGGGGAGCTGTTTTTT. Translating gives CASSAVSGGDTGELFF.

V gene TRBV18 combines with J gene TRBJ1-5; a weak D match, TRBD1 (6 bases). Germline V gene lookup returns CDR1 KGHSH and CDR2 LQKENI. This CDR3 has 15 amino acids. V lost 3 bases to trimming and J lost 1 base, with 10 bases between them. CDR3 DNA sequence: TGTGCCAGCTCACCCCCAGGGGTAAGCAATCAGCCCCAGCATTTT. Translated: CASSPPGVSNQPQHF.

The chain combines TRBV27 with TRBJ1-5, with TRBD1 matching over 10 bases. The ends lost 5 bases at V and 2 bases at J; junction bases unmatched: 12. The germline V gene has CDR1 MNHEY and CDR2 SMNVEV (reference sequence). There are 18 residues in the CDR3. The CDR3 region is CASSPRQGALAGNQPQHF. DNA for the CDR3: TGTGCCAGCAGTCCACGACAGGGGGCTCTTGCGGGCAATCAGCCCCAGCATTTT.

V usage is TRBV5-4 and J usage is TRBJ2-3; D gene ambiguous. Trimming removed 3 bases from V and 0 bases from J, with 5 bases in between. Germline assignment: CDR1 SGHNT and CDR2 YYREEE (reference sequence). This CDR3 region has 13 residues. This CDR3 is CASSYPSTDTQYF. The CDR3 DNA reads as TGTGCCAGCAGCTACCCAAGCACAGATACGCAGTATTTT. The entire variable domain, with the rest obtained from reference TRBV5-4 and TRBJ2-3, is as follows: ETGVTQSPTHLIKTRGQQVTLRCSSQSGHNTVSWYQQALGQGPQFIFQYYREEENGRGNFPPRFSGLQFPNYSSELNVNALELDDSALYLCASSYPSTDTQYFGPGTRLTVL.

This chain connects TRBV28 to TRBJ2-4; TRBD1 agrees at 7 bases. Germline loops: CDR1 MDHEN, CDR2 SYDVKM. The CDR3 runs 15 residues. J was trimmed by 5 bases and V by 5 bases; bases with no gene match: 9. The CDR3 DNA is TGTGCCAGCAGTCTCGCGACAGGGAGCCAAAACATTCAGTACTTC. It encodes CASSLATGSQNIQYF.

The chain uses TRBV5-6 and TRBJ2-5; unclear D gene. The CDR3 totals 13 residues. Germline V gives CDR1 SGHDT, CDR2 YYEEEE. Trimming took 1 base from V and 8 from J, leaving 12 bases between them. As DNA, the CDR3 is TGTGCCAGCAGCTTGCCAGCCGCGTCAACCCAGTACTTC. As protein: CASSLPAASTQYF.

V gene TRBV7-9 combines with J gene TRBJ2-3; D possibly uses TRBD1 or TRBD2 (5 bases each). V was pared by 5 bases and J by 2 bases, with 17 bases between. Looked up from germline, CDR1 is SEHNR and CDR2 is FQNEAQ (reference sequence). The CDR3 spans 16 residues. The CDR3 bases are TGTGCCAGCAGCCTATTACTAGAGGGGCCCACAGATACGCAGTATTTT. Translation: CASSLLLEGPTDTQYF.

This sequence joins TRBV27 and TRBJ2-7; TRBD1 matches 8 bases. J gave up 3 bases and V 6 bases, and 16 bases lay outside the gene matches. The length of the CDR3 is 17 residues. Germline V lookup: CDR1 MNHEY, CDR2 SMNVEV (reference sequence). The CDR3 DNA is TGTGCCAGCAGAACGTTCGCCGGGACAGGAGGAATCTACGAGCAGTACTTC. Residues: CASRTFAGTGGIYEQYF.

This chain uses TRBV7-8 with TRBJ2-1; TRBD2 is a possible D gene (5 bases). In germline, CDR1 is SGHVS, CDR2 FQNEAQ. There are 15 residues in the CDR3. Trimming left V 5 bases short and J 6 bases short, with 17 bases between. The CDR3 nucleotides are TGTGCCAGCAGCCAACTAGTTTCATCCCTCAATGAGCAGTTCTTC. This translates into CASSQLVSSLNEQFF.

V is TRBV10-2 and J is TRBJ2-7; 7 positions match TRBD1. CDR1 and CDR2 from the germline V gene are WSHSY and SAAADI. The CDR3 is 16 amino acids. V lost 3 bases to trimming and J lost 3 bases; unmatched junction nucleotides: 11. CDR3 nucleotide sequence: TGCGCCAGCAGTGACCCCACCGGGACAGCCTTCTACGAGCAGTACTTC. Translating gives CASSDPTGTAFYEQYF.

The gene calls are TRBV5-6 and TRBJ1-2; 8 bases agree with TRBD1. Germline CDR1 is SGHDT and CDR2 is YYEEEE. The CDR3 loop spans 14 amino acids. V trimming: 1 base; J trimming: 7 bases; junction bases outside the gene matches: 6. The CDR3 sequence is CASSLLQGAGGYTF. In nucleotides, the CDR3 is TGTGCCAGCAGCTTGCTCCAGGGGGCGGGTGGCTACACCTTC.

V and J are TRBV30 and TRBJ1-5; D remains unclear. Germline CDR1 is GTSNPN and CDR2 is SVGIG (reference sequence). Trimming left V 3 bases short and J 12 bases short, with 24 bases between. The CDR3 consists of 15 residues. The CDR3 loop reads CAWRETGISSPRQHF. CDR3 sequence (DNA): TGTGCCTGGAGAGAGACCGGGATCTCAAGTCCTCGCCAGCATTTT.